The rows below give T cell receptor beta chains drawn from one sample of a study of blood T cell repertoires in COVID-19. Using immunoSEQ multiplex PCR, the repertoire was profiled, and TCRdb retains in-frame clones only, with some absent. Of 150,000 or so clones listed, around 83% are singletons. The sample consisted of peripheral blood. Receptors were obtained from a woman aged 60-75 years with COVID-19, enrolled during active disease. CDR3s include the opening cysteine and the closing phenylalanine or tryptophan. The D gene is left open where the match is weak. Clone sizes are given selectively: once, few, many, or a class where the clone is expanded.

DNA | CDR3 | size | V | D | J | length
TGTGCCAGCAGCAGGGGTCAAGGGGCGAGGAACACTGAAGCTTTCTTT | CASSRGQGARNTEAFF | . | TRBV9 | . | TRBJ1-1 | 16
TGCGCCAGCAGCTTACAGATGAACACTGAAGCTTTCTTT | CASSLQMNTEAFF | . | TRBV5-1 | . | TRBJ1-1 | 13
TGTGCCAGCAGCCCTACCGGGACAGGGAACGAGCAGTACTTC | CASSPTGTGNEQYF | . | TRBV14 | TRBD1 | TRBJ2-7 | 14
TGTGCCAGCAGTCCCCCCGGGACTACAAATGACGAGCAGTACTTC | CASSPPGTTNDEQYF | few | TRBV7-9 | TRBD2 | TRBJ2-7 | 15
TGTGCCTCCCGGGACAGCGAGAACACTGAAGCTTTCTTT | CASRDSENTEAFF | . | TRBV10-3 | TRBD1 | TRBJ1-1 | 13
TGTGCCAGCAGCCAAGATTTCAGGGGAAATGGCTACACCTTC | CASSQDFRGNGYTF | . | TRBV3-1/TRBV3-2 | . | TRBJ1-2 | 14
TGTGCCAGCAGCCACAGGGGGCGATCCTATAATTCACCCCTCCACTTT | CASSHRGRSYNSPLHF | . | TRBV14 | TRBD1 | TRBJ1-6 | 16
TGTGCCAGCAGGCGCTGGGGGGGGCCGGCCTATGGCTACACCTTC | CASRRWGGPAYGYTF | . | TRBV11-2 | . | TRBJ1-2 | 15
TGTGCCAGCAGCCCTACGGATCCGGGAGGGCGGGGTGAGCAGTTCTTC | CASSPTDPGGRGEQFF | . | TRBV3-1/TRBV3-2 | TRBD2 | TRBJ2-1 | 16
TGCAGCGTTGAAGGGGGAGAGGGCTATGGCTACACCTTC | CSVEGGEGYGYTF | . | TRBV29-1 | . | TRBJ1-2 | 13
TGCGCCAGCAGCTTGGGTCACCGGGACATATCCTACGAGCAGTACTTC | CASSLGHRDISYEQYF | once | TRBV5-1 | . | TRBJ2-7 | 16
TGTGCCAGTAGGAAACAGGGCTCTGGAAACACCATATATTTT | CASRKQGSGNTIYF | . | TRBV19 | . | TRBJ1-3 | 14